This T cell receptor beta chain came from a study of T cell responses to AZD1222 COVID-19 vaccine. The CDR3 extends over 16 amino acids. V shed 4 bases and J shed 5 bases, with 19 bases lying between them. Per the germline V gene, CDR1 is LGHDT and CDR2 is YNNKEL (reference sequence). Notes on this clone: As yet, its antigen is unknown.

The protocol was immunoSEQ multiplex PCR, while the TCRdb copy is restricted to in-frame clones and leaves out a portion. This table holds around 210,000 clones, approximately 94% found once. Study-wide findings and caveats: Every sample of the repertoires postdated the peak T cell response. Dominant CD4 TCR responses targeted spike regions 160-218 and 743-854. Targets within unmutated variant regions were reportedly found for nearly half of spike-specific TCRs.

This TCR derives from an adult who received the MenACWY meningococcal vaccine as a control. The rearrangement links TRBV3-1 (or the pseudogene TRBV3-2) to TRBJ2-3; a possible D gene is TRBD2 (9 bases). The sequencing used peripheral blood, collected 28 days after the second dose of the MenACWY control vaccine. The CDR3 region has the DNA TGTGCCAGCAGCCCTACAGGGGGAGCGGGGGGAGATACGCAGTATTTT. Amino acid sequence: CASSPTGGAGGDTQYF.